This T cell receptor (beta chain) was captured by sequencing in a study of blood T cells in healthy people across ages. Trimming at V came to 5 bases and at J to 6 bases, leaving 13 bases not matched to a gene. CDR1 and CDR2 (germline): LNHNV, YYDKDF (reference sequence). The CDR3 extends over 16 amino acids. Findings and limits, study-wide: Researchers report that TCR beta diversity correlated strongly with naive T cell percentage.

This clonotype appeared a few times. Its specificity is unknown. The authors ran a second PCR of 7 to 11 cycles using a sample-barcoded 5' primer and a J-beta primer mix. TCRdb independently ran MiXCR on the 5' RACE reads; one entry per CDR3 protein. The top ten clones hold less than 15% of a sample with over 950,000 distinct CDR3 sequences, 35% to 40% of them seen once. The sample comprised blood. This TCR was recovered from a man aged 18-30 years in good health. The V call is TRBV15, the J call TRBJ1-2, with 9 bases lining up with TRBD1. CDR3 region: CATSGDRGQGFDGYTF. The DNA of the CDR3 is TGTGCCACCAGCGGCGATAGGGGACAGGGTTTCGATGGCTACACCTTC.